A selection of T cell receptor beta chains follows, all from one sample in a study of cytotoxic CD8 clonotypes in ibrutinib-treated CLL. Sequenced by immunoSEQ multiplex PCR; TCRdb stores in-frame clones only, minus some. The table includes 250,000 to 350,000 clones, roughly three quarters detected once. The sequences come from PBMCs, collected at disease progression, from a patient treated with ibrutinib. The receptors were gathered from a human donor with chronic lymphocytic leukemia. Both conserved end residues are part of each CDR3. A D gene is named only where the DNA matches it firmly. The size field is filled for only some rows; it gives once, few, many or a size class.

d_call,clone_size,v_call,j_call,cdr3_nt,cdr3_aa
NA,NA,TRBV29-1,TRBJ2-1,TGCAGCGTTGTAGGAGGGGGGGATGAGCAGTTCTTC,CSVVGGGDEQFF
NA,NA,TRBV4-3,TRBJ2-5,TGCGCCAGCAGCCAAGCCCCGTACCAAGAGACCCAGTACTTC,CASSQAPYQETQYF
TRBD1,NA,TRBV6-1,TRBJ1-1,TGTGCCAGCGAGTCCGGGACAGTGAACACTGAAGCTTTCTTT,CASESGTVNTEAFF
NA,NA,TRBV5-1,TRBJ2-7,TGCGCCAGCAGCCAATCAGGCTCCTACGAGCAGTACTTC,CASSQSGSYEQYF
TRBD1,NA,TRBV7-9,TRBJ2-3,TGTGCCAGCAGCGAACAGGGGATTTTCACAGATACGCAGTATTTT,CASSEQGIFTDTQYF
TRBD1,once,TRBV6-5,TRBJ1-1,TGTGCCAGCAAGAAAGACAGGGCGAACACTGAAGCTTTCTTT,CASKKDRANTEAFF
TRBD1,NA,TRBV7-9,TRBJ2-5,TGTGCCAGCATCCATTGGGGGACAGGGCCCCGGGAGACCCAGTACTTC,CASIHWGTGPRETQYF
NA,once,TRBV11-3,TRBJ2-2,TGTGCCAGCAGCTTAGGAGGGGTGGGCACCGGGGAGCTGTTTTTT,CASSLGGVGTGELFF
NA,NA,TRBV11-2,TRBJ2-7,TGTGCCAGCAGGGCGTGGAGAGAAAACTACGAGCAGTACTTC,CASRAWRENYEQYF
TRBD2,NA,TRBV7-9,TRBJ2-2,TGTGCCAGCAGCTTACTAGCGGCGAACACCGGGGAGCTGTTTTTT,CASSLLAANTGELFF
NA,NA,TRBV6-5,TRBJ2-1,TGTGCCAGCAGTTACGCGGGACCCTACAATGAGCAGTTCTTC,CASSYAGPYNEQFF
NA,NA,TRBV27,TRBJ2-5,TGTGCCAGCAGTTTTTGGTGGGGGTACCAAGAGACCCAGTACTTC,CASSFWWGYQETQYF
NA,few,TRBV10-3,TRBJ1-1,TGTGCCATCAGTGAAGCAGGGAGAGCTTTCTTT,CAISEAGRAFF
NA,NA,TRBV14,TRBJ2-6,TGTGCCAGCAGCCGCAGGGGGGCCTCTGGGGCCAACGTCCTGACTTTC,CASSRRGASGANVLTF
NA,once,TRBV5-1,TRBJ1-1,TGCGCCAGCAGCTTTTCAGGGAGTACTGAAGCTTTCTTT,CASSFSGSTEAFF
NA,NA,TRBV7-5,TRBJ2-7,TGTGCCAGAAGCTTAGGACAGGGTGACTCCTACGAGCAGTACTTC,CARSLGQGDSYEQYF
TRBD1,NA,TRBV28,TRBJ2-5,TGTGCCAGCAGTCCCGGTGGGACAGGGCATGAAGAGACCCAGTACTTC,CASSPGGTGHEETQYF
TRBD1,NA,TRBV27,TRBJ2-7,TGTGCCAGCAGGACAGGGGGCGCTGGCTACGAGCAGTACTTC,CASRTGGAGYEQYF
NA,few,TRBV20-1,TRBJ2-7,TGCAGTGCTATGTCTCCGTACGAGCAGTACTTC,CSAMSPYEQYF
NA,NA,TRBV5-1,TRBJ2-7,TGCGCCAGCAGCTTGGGAGGGGCAAACGAGCAGTACTTC,CASSLGGANEQYF
NA,NA,TRBV7-9,TRBJ1-4,TGTGCCAGCAGCCTCGGGGGCGGCAGAACTGAAAAACTGTTTTTT,CASSLGGGRTEKLFF
TRBD1,NA,TRBV5-4,TRBJ2-5,TGTGCCAGCAGCTTGGGGGACAGAGAAGAGACCCAGTACTTC,CASSLGDREETQYF
NA,NA,TRBV19,TRBJ1-4,TGTGCCAGTAGTCTCTCGACAGCAACTAATGAAAAACTGTTTTTT,CASSLSTATNEKLFF
NA,NA,TRBV11-2,TRBJ1-2,TGTGCCAGCAGCTTAGTTTTAGGGAGGGCAGGATCCTATGGCTACACCTTC,CASSLVLGRAGSYGYTF
NA,few,TRBV7-8,TRBJ1-6,TGTGCCAGCAGCTTAGCGCCTGATAATTCACCCCTCCACTTT,CASSLAPDNSPLHF
TRBD1,NA,TRBV18,TRBJ2-7,TGTGCCAGCTCACCGGCTCAGGGGGAACCCTTCTACGAGCAGTACTTC,CASSPAQGEPFYEQYF
NA,NA,TRBV7-2,TRBJ2-5,TGTGCCAGCAGCCCCAGCAGGGTCCAAGAGACCCAGTACTTC,CASSPSRVQETQYF
TRBD2,NA,TRBV4-3,TRBJ2-5,TGCGCCAGCAGCCAAACTAGCGGGGGGGAGACCCAGTACTTC,CASSQTSGGETQYF
TRBD2,NA,TRBV7-2,TRBJ2-3,TGTGCCAGCAGCTGGGACTATTTGCCGCAGTATTTT,CASSWDYLPQYF
NA,many,TRBV9,TRBJ2-1,TGTGCCAGCAGCGTTACATCCTACAATGAGCAGTTCTTC,CASSVTSYNEQFF
NA,few,TRBV11-2,TRBJ2-7,TGTGCCAGCAGCTTATCACTAGCCGCTGTCCCTCTCGAGCAGTACTTC,CASSLSLAAVPLEQYF
NA,NA,TRBV2,TRBJ2-2,TGTGCCAGCAGTGCCCAAGTAAACACCGGGGAGCTGTTTTTT,CASSAQVNTGELFF
NA,few,TRBV7-8,TRBJ2-7,TGTGCCAGCAGCTTAGGTGGCCGGGTTTCCTACGAGCAGTACTTC,CASSLGGRVSYEQYF
NA,NA,TRBV5-1,TRBJ2-7,TGCGCCATCGACGGCTACGAGCAGTACTTC,CAIDGYEQYF
TRBD2,NA,TRBV12-5,TRBJ2-3,TGTGCTAGTGTGGAGCGGGGGGGCGGAGATACGCAGTATTTT,CASVERGGGDTQYF
TRBD2,NA,TRBV9,TRBJ2-3,TGTGCCAGCAGCGCCCGCACGGGTACTAGGGCGGGAGGGCCCACAGATACGCAGTATTTT,CASSARTGTRAGGPTDTQYF
NA,NA,TRBV7-2,TRBJ2-2,TGTGCCAGCAGCCCGGAGAGACACTCGAACACCGGGGAGCTGTTTTTT,CASSPERHSNTGELFF
NA,NA,TRBV7-8,TRBJ2-3,TGTGCCAGCAGCTTACGTCTGGGTAGCCGCCTCGATACGCAGTATTTT,CASSLRLGSRLDTQYF
TRBD1,NA,TRBV5-5,TRBJ2-7,TGTGCCAGCAGCTCCTCCGGGACAGGGTCTGGCGAGCAGTACTTC,CASSSSGTGSGEQYF
NA,NA,TRBV5-4,TRBJ2-5,TGTGCCAGCAGCCTGACAGGACTCACCCTAGAGACCCAGTACTTC,CASSLTGLTLETQYF
NA,NA,TRBV18,TRBJ1-2,TGTGCCAGCTCACCAGCCTCGGGGGTCCGCAACTATGGCTACACCTTC,CASSPASGVRNYGYTF
NA,few,TRBV11-2,TRBJ2-1,TGTGCCACCTCTTGGGGCAGTGAGCAGTTCTTC,CATSWGSEQFF